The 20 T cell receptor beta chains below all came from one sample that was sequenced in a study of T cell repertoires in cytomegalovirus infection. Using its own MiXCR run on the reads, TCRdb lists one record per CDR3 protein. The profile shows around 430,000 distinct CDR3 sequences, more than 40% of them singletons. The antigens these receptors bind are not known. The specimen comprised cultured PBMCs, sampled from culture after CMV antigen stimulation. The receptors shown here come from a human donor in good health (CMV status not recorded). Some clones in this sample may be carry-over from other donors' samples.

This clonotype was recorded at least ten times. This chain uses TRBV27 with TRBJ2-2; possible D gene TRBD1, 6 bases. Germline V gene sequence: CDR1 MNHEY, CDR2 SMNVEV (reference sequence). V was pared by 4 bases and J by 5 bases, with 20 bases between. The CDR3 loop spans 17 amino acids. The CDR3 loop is CASSSGTGWVGTGELFF. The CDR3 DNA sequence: TGTGCCAGCAGTTCAGGAACAGGGTGGGTTGGGACCGGGGAGCTGTTTTTT.

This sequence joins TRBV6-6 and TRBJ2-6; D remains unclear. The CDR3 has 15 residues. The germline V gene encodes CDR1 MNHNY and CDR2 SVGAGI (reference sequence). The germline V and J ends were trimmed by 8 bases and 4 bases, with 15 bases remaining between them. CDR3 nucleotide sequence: TGTGCCAGCTTGAAAACCCGGCCCGGGGCCAACGTCCTGACTTTC. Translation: CASLKTRPGANVLTF.

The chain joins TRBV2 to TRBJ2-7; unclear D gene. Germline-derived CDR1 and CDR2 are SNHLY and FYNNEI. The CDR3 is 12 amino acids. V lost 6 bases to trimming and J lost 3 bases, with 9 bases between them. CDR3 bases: TGTGCCAGCAGGCGTGTTGGCTACGAGCAGTACTTC. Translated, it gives CASRRVGYEQYF. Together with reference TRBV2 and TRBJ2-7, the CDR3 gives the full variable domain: EPEVTQTPSHQVTQMGQEVILRCVPISNHLYFYWYRQILGQKVEFLVSFYNNEISEKSEIFDDQFSVERPDGSNFTLKIRSTKLEDSAMYFCASRRVGYEQYFGPGTRLTVT.

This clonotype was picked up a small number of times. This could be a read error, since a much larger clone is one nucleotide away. The CDR3 here is CASSFDGNQPQHF. The CDR3 nucleotides are TGTGCCAGCAGCTTTGATGGCAATCAGCCCCAGCATTTT. The gene calls are TRBV7-9 and TRBJ1-5; no clear D gene. This CDR3 contains 13 residues. Trimming stripped 3 bases from V and 2 bases from J, with 5 bases between. Germline V gene lookup returns CDR1 SEHNR and CDR2 FQNEAQ (reference sequence).

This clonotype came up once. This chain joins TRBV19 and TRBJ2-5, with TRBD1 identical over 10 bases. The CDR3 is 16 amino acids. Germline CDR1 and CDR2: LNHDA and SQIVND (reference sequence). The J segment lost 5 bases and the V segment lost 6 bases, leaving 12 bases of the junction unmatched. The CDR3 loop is CASSSMRTGGEETQYF. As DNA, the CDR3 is TGTGCCAGTAGCTCAATGAGGACAGGGGGTGAGGAGACCCAGTACTTC.

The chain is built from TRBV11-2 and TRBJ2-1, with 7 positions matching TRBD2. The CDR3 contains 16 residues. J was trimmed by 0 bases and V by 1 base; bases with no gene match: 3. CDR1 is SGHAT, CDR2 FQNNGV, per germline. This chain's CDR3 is CASSLVGTTSYNEQFF. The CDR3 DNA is TGTGCCAGCAGCTTAGTTGGGACTACCTCCTACAATGAGCAGTTCTTC.

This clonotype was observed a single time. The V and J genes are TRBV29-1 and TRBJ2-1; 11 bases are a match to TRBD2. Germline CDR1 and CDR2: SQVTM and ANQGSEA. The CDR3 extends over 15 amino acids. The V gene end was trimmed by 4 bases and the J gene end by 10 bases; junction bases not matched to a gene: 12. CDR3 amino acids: CSVGASSGGHGEQFF. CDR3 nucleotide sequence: TGCAGCGTTGGAGCGTCTAGCGGGGGGCACGGCGAGCAGTTCTTC.

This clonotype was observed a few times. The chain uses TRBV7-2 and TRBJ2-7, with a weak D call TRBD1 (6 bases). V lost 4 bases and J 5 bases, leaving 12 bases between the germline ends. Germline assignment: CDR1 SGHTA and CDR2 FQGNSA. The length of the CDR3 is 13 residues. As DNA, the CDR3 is TGTGCCAGCAGCTCAGACAGGTTCCACGAGCAGTACTTC. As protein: CASSSDRFHEQYF.

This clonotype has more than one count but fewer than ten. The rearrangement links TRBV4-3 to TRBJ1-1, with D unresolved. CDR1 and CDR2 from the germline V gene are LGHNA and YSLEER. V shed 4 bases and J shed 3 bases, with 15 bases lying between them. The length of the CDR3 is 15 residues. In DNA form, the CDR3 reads TGCGCCAGCAGCCTTGGCTCGGCCGCGGACACTGAAGCTTTCTTT. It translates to CASSLGSAADTEAFF.

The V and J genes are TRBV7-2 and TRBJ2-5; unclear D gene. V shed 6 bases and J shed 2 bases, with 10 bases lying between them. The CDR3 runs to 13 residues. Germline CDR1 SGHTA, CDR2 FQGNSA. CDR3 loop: CASSWGFQETQYF. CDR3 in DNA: TGTGCCAGCAGTTGGGGATTTCAAGAGACCCAGTACTTC. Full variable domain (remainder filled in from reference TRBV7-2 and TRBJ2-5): GAGVSQSPSNKVTEKGKDVELRCDPISGHTALYWYRQSLGQGLEFLIYFQGNSAPDKSGLPSDRFSAERTGGSVSTLTIQRTQQEDSAVYLCASSWGFQETQYFGPGTRLLVL.

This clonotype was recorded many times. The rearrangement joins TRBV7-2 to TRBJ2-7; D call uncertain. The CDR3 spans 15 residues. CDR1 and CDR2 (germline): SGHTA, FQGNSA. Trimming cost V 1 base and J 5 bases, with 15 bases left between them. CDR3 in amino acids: CASSLVVAVRNEQYF. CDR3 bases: TGTGCCAGCAGCTTAGTGGTTGCGGTAAGGAACGAGCAGTACTTC. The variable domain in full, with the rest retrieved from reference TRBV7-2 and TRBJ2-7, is GAGVSQSPSNKVTEKGKDVELRCDPISGHTALYWYRQSLGQGLEFLIYFQGNSAPDKSGLPSDRFSAERTGGSVSTLTIQRTQQEDSAVYLCASSLVVAVRNEQYFGPGTRLTVT.

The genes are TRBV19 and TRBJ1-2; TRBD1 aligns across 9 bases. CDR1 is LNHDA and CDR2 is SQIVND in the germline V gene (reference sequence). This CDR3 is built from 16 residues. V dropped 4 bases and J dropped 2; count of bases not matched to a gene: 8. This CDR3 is CASSTNRGLGNYGYTF. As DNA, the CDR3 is TGTGCCAGTAGTACTAACAGGGGGCTCGGGAACTATGGCTACACCTTC.

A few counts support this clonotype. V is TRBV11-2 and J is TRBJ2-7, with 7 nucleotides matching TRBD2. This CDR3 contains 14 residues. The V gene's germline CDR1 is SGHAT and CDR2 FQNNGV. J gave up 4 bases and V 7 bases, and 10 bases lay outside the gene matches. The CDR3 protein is CASTPRGVDYEQYF. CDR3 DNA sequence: TGTGCCAGCACCCCCCGGGGGGTTGATTACGAGCAGTACTTC.

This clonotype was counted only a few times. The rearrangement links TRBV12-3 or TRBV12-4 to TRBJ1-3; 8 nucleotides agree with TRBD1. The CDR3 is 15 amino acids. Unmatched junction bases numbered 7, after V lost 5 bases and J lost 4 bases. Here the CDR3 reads CASSPFGQGGNTIYF. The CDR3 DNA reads TGTGCCAGCAGTCCCTTCGGACAGGGCGGAAACACCATATATTTT.

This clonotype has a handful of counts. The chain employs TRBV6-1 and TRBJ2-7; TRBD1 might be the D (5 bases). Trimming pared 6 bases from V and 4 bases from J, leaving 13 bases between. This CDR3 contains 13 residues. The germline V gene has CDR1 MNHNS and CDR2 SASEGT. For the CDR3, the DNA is TGTGCCAGCAGCGGACAAGGGGTTTACGAGCAGTACTTC. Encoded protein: CASSGQGVYEQYF.

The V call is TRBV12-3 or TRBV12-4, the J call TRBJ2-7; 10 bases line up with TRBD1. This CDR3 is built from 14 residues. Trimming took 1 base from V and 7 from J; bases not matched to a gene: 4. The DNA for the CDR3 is TGTGCCAGCAGTTTAGGGGGACAGGGGTTTGAGCAGTACTTC. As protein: CASSLGGQGFEQYF.

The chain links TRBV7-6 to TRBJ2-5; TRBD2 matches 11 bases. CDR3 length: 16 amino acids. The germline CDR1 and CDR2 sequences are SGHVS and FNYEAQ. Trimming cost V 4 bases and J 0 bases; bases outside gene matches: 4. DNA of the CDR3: TGTGCCAGCAGCTCGCTAGCGGGGGGATACCAAGAGACCCAGTACTTC. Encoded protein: CASSSLAGGYQETQYF.

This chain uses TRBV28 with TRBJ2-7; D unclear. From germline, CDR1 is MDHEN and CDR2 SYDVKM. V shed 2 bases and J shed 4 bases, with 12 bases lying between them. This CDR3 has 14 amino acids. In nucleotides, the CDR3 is TGTGCCAGCAGTTTACCAGGAAATCTTTACGAGCAGTACTTC. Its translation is CASSLPGNLYEQYF.

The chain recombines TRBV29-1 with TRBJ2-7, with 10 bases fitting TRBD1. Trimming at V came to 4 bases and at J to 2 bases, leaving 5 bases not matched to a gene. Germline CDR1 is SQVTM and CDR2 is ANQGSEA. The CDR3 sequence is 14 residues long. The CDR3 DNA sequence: TGCAGCGTTGCCGGGACAGGGGTTACCTACGAGCAGTACTTC. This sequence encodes CSVAGTGVTYEQYF.

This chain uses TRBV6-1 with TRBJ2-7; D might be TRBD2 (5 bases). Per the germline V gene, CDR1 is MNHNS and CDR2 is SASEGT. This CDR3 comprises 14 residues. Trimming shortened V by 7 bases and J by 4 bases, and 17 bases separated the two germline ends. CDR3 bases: TGTGCCAGCATGAGGGCGGAAGGAAATTACGAGCAGTACTTC. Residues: CASMRAEGNYEQYF.